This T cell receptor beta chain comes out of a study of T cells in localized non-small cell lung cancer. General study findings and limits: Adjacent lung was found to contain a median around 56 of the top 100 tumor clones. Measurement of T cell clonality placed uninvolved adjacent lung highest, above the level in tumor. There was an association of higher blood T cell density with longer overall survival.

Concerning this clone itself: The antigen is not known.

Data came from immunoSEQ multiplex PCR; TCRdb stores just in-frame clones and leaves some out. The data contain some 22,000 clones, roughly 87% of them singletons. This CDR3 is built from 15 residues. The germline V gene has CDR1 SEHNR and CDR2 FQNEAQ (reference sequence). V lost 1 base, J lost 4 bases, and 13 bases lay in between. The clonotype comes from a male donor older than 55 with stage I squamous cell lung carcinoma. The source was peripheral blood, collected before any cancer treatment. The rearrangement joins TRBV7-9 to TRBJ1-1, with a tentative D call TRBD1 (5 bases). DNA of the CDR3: TGTGCCAGCAGCTTAGGTGGGGCAACCCGCACTGAAGCTTTCTTT. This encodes CASSLGGATRTEAFF.